Listed here are 2 T cell receptor beta chains from one sample, sequenced in a study of shared clonotypes between healthy human individuals. Some clones are missing from TCRdb's copy, which holds only in-frame ones; the method was immunoSEQ multiplex PCR. The sample shows roughly 720,000 clones, 90% of them seen only once. Specimen: memory CD8+ T cells from PBMCs. Subset defined: CD45RO+ cells pooled with CCR7-negative TemRA cells. The receptors were gathered from a man younger than 35 in good health. Some clones in this sample may be carry-over from other donors' samples.

This clone was counted between two and nine times. The CDR3 is CAITSPGQGANEQFF. The CDR3 region has the DNA TGTGCCATCACCTCCCCGGGACAGGGGGCCAATGAGCAGTTCTTC. The rearrangement joins TRBV10-3 to TRBJ2-1; TRBD1 aligns across 12 bases. The CDR3 is made up of 15 amino acids. The junction had 7 bases not matched to a gene; V was cut back by 7 bases and J by 6 bases. Germline V CDR1 and CDR2: ENHRY, SYGVKD.

The chain has TRBV19 and TRBJ1-1; D remains unclear. V was cut by 1 base and J by 3 bases, with 6 bases left in between. Germline V gene data show CDR1 as LNHDA and CDR2 as SQIVND (reference sequence). The CDR3 loop spans 13 amino acids. This CDR3 is CASSIGRDTEAFF. The CDR3 coding sequence is TGTGCCAGTAGTATAGGCAGAGACACTGAAGCTTTCTTT.